This is a list of T cell receptor beta chains from one sample in a study of T cell repertoires in aging, cancer and after chemotherapy. MiXCR, applied by TCRdb to the multiplex PCR reads, yields one record per CDR3 protein. Among 810 or so distinct CDR3 sequences listed, 72% were seen once. The sequencing sample was made of blood. The receptors were gathered from a human donor with a blood cancer. Both conserved end residues are part of each CDR3. D genes are given only for firm matches. Clone size is stated in some rows and not others, as once, few, many or a class when expanded.

j_call	v_call	d_call	clone_size	cdr3_aa	cdr3_nt
TRBJ2-1	TRBV29-1	.	once	CSVDGLRNEQFF	TGCAGCGTTGACGGACTTCGGAATGAGCAGTTCTTC
TRBJ1-6	TRBV6-5	.	.	CASSPNWESSYNSPLHF	TGTGCCAGCAGCCCGAATTGGGAGAGCTCCTATAATTCACCCCTCCACTTT
TRBJ1-1	TRBV19	.	large	CASSIQAGRAAEAFF	TGTGCCAGTAGTATACAGGCGGGGAGGGCGGCTGAAGCTTTCTTT
TRBJ2-1	TRBV15	TRBD2	.	CATSRDLSGAGGINEQFF	TGTGCCACCAGCAGAGATCTCTCGGGGGCGGGGGGCATCAATGAGCAGTTCTTC
TRBJ2-6	TRBV6-1	TRBD1	.	CASSGGTAGANVLTF	TGTGCCAGCAGTGGAGGGACAGCTGGGGCCAACGTCCTGACTTTC
TRBJ2-3	TRBV6-1	TRBD2	.	CASSADWTSLYTDTQYF	TGTGCCAGCAGCGCCGATTGGACTAGCCTATACACAGATACGCAGTATTTT
TRBJ2-3	TRBV11-1	TRBD2	.	CASSPGGGRGTDTQYF	TGTGCCAGCAGCCCCGGGGGGGGGCGGGGCACAGATACGCAGTATTTT
TRBJ1-2	TRBV6-5	TRBD1	.	CASSPTGDGYTF	TGTGCCAGCAGTCCGACAGGGGATGGCTACACCTTC
TRBJ1-2	TRBV30	TRBD1	.	CAWSMGQGRGYTF	TGTGCCTGGAGTATGGGACAGGGAAGGGGCTACACCTTC
TRBJ2-7	TRBV11-1	.	.	CASSLGHRTYEQYF	TGTGCCAGCAGCTTGGGTCACAGAACCTACGAGCAGTACTTC
TRBJ1-5	TRBV5-6	.	hyperexpanded	CASSDRGVHQPQHF	TGTGCCAGCAGTGACAGAGGTGTCCATCAGCCCCAGCATTTT
TRBJ1-2	TRBV29-1	.	.	CSVEDRDGYTF	TGCAGCGTTGAAGATCGTGATGGCTACACCTTC
TRBJ2-1	TRBV7-6	TRBD1	.	CASSIGTGRNEQFF	TGTGCCAGCAGCATTGGGACAGGGCGCAATGAGCAGTTCTTC
TRBJ2-7	TRBV6-6	TRBD1	.	CASSYKDRNAEQYF	TGTGCCAGCAGTTACAAGGACAGGAACGCCGAGCAGTACTTC
TRBJ2-1	TRBV11-2	.	.	CASSLNSNEQFF	TGTGCCAGCAGCTTAAATAGCAATGAGCAGTTCTTC
TRBJ2-1	TRBV5-4	TRBD2	.	CASSLAKLAGEAVREQFF	TGTGCCAGCAGCTTGGCCAAACTAGCGGGAGAAGCTGTACGTGAGCAGTTCTTC
TRBJ2-1	TRBV12-3/TRBV12-4	.	once	CASRGPSTYNEQFF	TGTGCCAGCAGAGGTCCCTCTACGTACAATGAGCAGTTCTTC
TRBJ1-1	TRBV20-1	.	.	CSAPQGEAFF	TGCAGTGCGCCACAGGGCGAAGCTTTCTTT
TRBJ1-2	TRBV4-1	TRBD1	medium-sized	CASSQEGRYRGGGGYTF	TGCGCCAGCAGCCAAGAGGGAAGGTACAGGGGAGGAGGGGGCTACACCTTC
TRBJ2-3	TRBV5-4	TRBD1	.	CASSWTGVRDTQYF	TGTGCCAGCAGCTGGACAGGGGTGCGAGATACGCAGTATTTT
TRBJ2-3	TRBV11-2	TRBD2	.	CASSLGPGGDTQYF	TGTGCCAGCAGCTTGGGGCCCGGGGGGGATACGCAGTATTTT
TRBJ1-5	TRBV6-5	.	.	CASSRNRESNQPQHF	TGTGCCAGCAGTCGAAACAGGGAGAGCAATCAGCCCCAGCATTTT